This TCR beta chain was profiled in a study of blood T cell repertoires in COVID-19. Germline trimming cut 3 bases from V and 2 bases from J; bases unmatched to any gene: 5. The CDR3 sequence is 15 residues long. Germline-derived CDR1 and CDR2 are DFQATT and SNEGSKA (reference sequence). A Seattle source enrolled patients during active infection and followed them longitudinally. How the authors handled the data: Nucleated cell number was recorded as an estimate derived from reference gene primer amplification. TCRdb's table, derived via immunoSEQ multiplex PCR, lists solely in-frame clones and lacks some. Clone size and the V and J calls come from that table; the DNA yielded D and trimming. The sample holds about 180,000 clones, over 80% seen once.

Sequencing was done on a sample of peripheral blood. This sequence originates from a woman between 65 and 79 years old with COVID-19, enrolled during active disease. The chain couples TRBV20-1 to TRBJ2-7; 12 nucleotides line up with TRBD2. The CDR3 sequence is CSASPASGRAYEQYF. CDR3 nucleotide sequence: TGCAGTGCTAGTCCAGCTAGCGGGAGGGCCTACGAGCAGTACTTC.